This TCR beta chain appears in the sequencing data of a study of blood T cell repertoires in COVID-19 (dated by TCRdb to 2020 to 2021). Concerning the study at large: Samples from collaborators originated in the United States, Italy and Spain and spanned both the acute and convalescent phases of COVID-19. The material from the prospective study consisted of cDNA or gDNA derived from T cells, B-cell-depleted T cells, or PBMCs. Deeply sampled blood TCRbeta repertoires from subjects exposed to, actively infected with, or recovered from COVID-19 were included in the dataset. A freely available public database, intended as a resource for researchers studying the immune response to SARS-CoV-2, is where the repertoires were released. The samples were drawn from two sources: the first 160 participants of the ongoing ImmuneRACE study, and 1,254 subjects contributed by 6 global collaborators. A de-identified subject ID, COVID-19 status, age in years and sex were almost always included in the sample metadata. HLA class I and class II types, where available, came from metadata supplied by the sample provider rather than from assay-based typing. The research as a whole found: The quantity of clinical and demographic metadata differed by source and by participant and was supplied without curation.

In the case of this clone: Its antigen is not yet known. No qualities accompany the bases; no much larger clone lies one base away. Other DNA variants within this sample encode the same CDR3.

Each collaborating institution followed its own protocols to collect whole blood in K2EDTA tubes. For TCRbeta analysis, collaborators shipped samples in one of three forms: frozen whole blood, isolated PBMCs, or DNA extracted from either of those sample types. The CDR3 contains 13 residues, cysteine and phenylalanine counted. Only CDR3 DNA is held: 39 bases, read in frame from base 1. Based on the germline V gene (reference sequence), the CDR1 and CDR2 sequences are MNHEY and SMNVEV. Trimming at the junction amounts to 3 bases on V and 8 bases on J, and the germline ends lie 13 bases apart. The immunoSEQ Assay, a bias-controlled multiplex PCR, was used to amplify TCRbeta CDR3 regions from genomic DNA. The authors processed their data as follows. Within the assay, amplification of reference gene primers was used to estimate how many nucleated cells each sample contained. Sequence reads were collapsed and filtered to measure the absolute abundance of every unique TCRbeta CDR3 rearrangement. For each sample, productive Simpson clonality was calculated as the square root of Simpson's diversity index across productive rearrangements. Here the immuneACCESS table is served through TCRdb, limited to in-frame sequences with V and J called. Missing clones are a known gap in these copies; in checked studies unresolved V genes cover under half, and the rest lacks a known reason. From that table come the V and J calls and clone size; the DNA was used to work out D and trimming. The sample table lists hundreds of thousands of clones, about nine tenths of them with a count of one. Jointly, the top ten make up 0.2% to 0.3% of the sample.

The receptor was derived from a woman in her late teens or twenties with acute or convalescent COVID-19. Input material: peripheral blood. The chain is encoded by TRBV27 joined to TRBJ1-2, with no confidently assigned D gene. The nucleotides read TGTGCCAGCAGTTTTGGGGAGATGGGCGGCTACACCTTC. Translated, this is CASSFGEMGGYTF.